This entry features one T cell receptor (beta chain) sequence. What it recognizes is unknown. These data belong to a study of T-cell reconstitution after alpha-beta-depleted transplantation in children. The TCRbeta library was prepared with unique molecular identifiers. TCRdb itself ran the PCR reads through MiXCR, one entry per CDR3 protein. This table has some 830,000 distinct CDR3 sequences, approximately 15% appearing once. Germline-derived CDR1 and CDR2 are MNHNS and SASEGT. The J segment lost 4 bases and the V segment lost 6 bases, leaving 7 bases of the junction unmatched. The CDR3 runs 14 residues. General study findings and limits: Where some patients showed high TCRbeta diversity at day 60, it came from recipient T cells and thymic progenitors that had survived. The origin of alpha-beta T cells about two months after transplant was reportedly several hundred expanded graft clones. From newly produced T cells came most of the T-cell counts and diversity one year after transplant.

The sample here was PBMCs, mostly from graft donor cells, taken 360 days after TCRalphabeta/CD19-depleted stem cell transplant. V usage is TRBV6-1 and J usage is TRBJ2-3; 7 nucleotides agree with TRBD1. This receptor was identified in a male patient between 5 and 17 years old who had a stem cell transplant for acute lymphoblastic leukemia, so the T cells may come from the graft donor. The CDR3 loop reads CASSTTGDPDTQYF. CDR3 DNA sequence: TGTGCCAGCAGCACCACAGGGGACCCAGATACGCAGTATTTT.